This T cell receptor (beta chain) comes out of a study of shared clonotypes between healthy human individuals. Study-wide points: Four donors shared approximately 5% of their naive CD4 clonotypes. Limitation of the genetic and exposure-history diversity represented came from the few donors.

Clones were read by immunoSEQ multiplex PCR, and TCRdb kept only the in-frame ones, dropping some. Of millions of clones listed, approximately 95% are singletons. A remark on this clone: Its antigen is unidentified.

Splitting the CD4+ cells yielded a CD45RA+ naive subset and a CD45RA-negative memory subset. This CDR3 has 14 amino acids. V was pared by 2 bases and J by 7 bases, with 15 bases between. Germline V gene data show CDR1 as MNHNY and CDR2 as SVGAGI (reference sequence). Sequenced: naive CD4+ T cells sorted from blood. Subset defined: CD45RA+ positively selected. The receptor's source is a man aged 18 to 29 in good health. The genes are TRBV6-6 and TRBJ2-7; maybe TRBD1 (7 bases). CDR3: CASSYTQGRGEQYF. The CDR3, as DNA: TGTGCCAGCAGTTACACACAGGGGCGGGGTGAGCAGTACTTC.